This T cell receptor beta chain came from a study of blood T cells in healthy people across ages. A second PCR, run for about 7 to 11 cycles, used a sample-barcoded 5' primer plus a J-beta primer mix. Template switching added a 12-random-nucleotide identifier to every cDNA molecule. Using its own MiXCR run on the 5' RACE reads, TCRdb lists one record per CDR3 protein. Among over a million distinct CDR3 sequences, approximately 25% were seen once, and the ten largest hold less than 0.75%. Trimming cost V 1 base and J 2 bases; bases outside gene matches: 3. CDR1 is SNHLY and CDR2 is FYNNEI in the germline V gene. The length of the CDR3 is 16 residues. Donors were healthy Caucasian individuals from Russia aged roughly 6 to 90. This sample was shared with a second study, whose subject was T cells of mothers and their children.

The sample comprised blood. This rearrangement joins TRBV2 to TRBJ2-3, with 10 bases lining up with TRBD1. This TCR was recovered from a girl aged 2-15 years in good health. CDR3 DNA sequence: TGTGCCAGCAGTGAAGTGACAGGGGGCATCACAGATACGCAGTATTTT. This codes for CASSEVTGGITDTQYF. Looking up the rest from reference TRBV2 and TRBJ2-3 gives the full variable domain: EPEVTQTPSHQVTQMGQEVILRCVPISNHLYFYWYRQILGQKVEFLVSFYNNEISEKSEIFDDQFSVERPDGSNFTLKIRSTKLEDSAMYFCASSEVTGGITDTQYFGPGTRLTVL.